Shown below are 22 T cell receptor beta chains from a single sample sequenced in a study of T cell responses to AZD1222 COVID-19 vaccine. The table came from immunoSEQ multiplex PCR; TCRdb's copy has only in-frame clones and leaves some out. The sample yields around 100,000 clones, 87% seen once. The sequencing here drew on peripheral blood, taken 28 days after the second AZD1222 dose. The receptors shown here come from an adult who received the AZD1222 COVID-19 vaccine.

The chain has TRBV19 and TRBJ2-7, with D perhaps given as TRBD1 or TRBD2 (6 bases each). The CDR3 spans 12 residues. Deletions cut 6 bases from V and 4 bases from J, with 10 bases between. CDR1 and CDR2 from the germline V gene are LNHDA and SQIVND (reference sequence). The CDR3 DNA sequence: TGTGCCAGTAGCCTAGGGGGGTACGAGCAGTACTTC. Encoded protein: CASSLGGYEQYF.

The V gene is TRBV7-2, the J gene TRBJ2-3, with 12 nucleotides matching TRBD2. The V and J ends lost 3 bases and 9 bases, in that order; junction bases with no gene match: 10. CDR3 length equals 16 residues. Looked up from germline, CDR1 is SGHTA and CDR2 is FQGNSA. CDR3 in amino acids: CASSLGGLAGGGTQYF. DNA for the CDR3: TGTGCCAGCAGCTTGGGCGGTCTAGCGGGAGGGGGGACGCAGTATTTT. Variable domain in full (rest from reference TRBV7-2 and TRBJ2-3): GAGVSQSPSNKVTEKGKDVELRCDPISGHTALYWYRQSLGQGLEFLIYFQGNSAPDKSGLPSDRFSAERTGGSVSTLTIQRTQQEDSAVYLCASSLGGLAGGGTQYFGPGTRLTVL.

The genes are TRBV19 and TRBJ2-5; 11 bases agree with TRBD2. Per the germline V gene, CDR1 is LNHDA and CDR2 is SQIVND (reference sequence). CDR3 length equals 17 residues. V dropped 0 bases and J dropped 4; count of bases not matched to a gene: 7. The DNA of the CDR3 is TGTGCCAGTAGTATAGAGCAGGCGACTAGCGGGGCAGAGACCCAGTACTTC. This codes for CASSIEQATSGAETQYF.

The DNA for the CDR3 is TGTGCCAGCAGCTTAAGCGGGACTTCCACAGATACGCAGTATTTT. It is translated as CASSLSGTSTDTQYF. The chain has TRBV7-2 and TRBJ2-3; 7 bases are a match to TRBD2. This CDR3 region has 15 residues. CDR1 and CDR2 (germline): SGHTA, FQGNSA. The J segment lost 2 bases and the V segment lost 2 bases, leaving 4 bases of the junction unmatched.

The chain's CDR3 is CASSLSWTGGALKNGYTF. DNA for the CDR3: TGTGCCAGCAGTTTATCTTGGACAGGGGGTGCGTTAAAAAATGGCTACACCTTC. V and J are TRBV27 and TRBJ1-2, with TRBD1 identical over 10 bases. J gave up 6 bases and V 0 bases, and 13 bases lay outside the gene matches. The CDR3 contains 18 residues. The germline V gene has CDR1 MNHEY and CDR2 SMNVEV (reference sequence).

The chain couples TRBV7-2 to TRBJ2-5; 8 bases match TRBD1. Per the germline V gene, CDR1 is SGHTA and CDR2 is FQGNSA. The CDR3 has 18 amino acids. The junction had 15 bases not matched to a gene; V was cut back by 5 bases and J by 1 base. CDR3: CASSQQGAFNPFQETQYF. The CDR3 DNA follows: TGTGCCAGCAGCCAGCAGGGGGCGTTTAATCCGTTCCAAGAGACCCAGTACTTC.

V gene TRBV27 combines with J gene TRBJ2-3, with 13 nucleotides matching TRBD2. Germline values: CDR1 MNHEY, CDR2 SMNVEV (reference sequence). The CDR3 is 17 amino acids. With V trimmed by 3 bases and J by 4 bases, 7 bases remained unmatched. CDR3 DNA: TGTGCCAGCAGTTTGAGCGGACTAGCGGGAGCGTCAGATACGCAGTATTTT. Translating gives CASSLSGLAGASDTQYF.

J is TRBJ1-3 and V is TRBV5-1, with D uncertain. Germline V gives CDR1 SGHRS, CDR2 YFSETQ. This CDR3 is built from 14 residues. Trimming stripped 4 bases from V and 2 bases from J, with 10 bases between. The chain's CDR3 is CASSAASAGNTIYF. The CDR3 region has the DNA TGCGCCAGCAGCGCCGCCTCGGCTGGAAACACCATATATTTT.

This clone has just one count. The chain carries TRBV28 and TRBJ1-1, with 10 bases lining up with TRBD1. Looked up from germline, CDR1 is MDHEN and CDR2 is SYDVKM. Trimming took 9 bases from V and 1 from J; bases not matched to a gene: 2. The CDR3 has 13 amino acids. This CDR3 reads CASGQGENTEAFF. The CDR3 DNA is TGTGCCAGTGGACAGGGGGAGAACACTGAAGCTTTCTTT.

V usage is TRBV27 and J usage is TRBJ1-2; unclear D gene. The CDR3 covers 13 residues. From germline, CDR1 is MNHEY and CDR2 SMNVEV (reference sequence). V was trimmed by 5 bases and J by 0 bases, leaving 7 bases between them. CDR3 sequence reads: CASSETPNYGYTF. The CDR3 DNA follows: TGTGCCAGCAGTGAAACACCTAACTATGGCTACACCTTC.

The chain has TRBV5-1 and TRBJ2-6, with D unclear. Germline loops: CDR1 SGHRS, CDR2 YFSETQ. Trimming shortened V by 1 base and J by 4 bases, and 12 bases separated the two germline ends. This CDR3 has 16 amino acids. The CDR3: CASSLLPFSGANVLTF. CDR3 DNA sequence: TGCGCCAGCAGCTTGCTCCCCTTCTCAGGGGCCAACGTCCTGACTTTC.

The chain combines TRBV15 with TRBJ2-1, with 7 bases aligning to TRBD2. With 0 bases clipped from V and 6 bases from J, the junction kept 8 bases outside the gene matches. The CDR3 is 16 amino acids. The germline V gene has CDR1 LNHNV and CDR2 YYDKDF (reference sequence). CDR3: CATSRDSAGEGNEQFF. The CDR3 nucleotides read TGTGCCACCAGCAGAGATTCGGCGGGAGAGGGCAATGAGCAGTTCTTC.

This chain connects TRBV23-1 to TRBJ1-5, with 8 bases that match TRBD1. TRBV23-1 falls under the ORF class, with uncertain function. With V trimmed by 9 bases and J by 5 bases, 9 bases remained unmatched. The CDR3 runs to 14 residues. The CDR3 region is CARKDGQGDQPQHF. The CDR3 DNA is TGCGCCAGAAAGGACGGACAGGGAGATCAGCCCCAGCATTTT.

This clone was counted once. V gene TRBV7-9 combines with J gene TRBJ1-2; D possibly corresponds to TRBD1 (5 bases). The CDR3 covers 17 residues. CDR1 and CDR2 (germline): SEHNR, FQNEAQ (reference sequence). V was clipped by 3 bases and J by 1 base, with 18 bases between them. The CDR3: CASSFFRRTSINYGYTF. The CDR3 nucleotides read TGTGCCAGCAGCTTCTTTCGTAGGACATCTATTAACTATGGCTACACCTTC.

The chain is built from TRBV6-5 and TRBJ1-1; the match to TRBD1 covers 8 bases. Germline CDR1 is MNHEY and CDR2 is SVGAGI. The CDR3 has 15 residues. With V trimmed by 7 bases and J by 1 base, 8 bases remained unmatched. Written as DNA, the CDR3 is TGTGCCAGCAATCAACCGGACAGGGCGAACACTGAAGCTTTCTTT. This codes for CASNQPDRANTEAFF.

The CDR3 DNA reads as TGTGCCAGCAGCTTAGTGGGGCTGAGGAACACTGAAGCTTTCTTT. Protein product: CASSLVGLRNTEAFF. V and J are TRBV11-2 and TRBJ1-1; possibly TRBD1 for D (5 bases). The CDR3 has 15 amino acids. Per germline, CDR1 SGHAT and CDR2 FQNNGV. V was pared by 1 base and J by 1 base, with 10 bases between.

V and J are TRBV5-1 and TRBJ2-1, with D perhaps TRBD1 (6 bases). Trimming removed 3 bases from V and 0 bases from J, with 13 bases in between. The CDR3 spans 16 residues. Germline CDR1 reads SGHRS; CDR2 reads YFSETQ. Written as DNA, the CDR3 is TGCGCCAGCAGCTGGACAGCCATCCTCTCCTACAATGAGCAGTTCTTC. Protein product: CASSWTAILSYNEQFF.

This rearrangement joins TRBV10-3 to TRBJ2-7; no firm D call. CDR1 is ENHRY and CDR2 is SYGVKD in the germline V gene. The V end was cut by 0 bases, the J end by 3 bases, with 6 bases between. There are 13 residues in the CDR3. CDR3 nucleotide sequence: TGTGCCATCAGTGAGTCCCTGGGCTACGAGCAGTACTTC. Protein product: CAISESLGYEQYF.

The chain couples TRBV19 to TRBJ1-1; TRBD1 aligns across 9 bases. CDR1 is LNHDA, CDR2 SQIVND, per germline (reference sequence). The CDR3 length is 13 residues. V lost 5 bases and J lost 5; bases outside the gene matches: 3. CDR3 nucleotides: TGTGCCAGTAGTGTAGGGACAGGGACTGAAGCTTTCTTT. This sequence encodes CASSVGTGTEAFF.

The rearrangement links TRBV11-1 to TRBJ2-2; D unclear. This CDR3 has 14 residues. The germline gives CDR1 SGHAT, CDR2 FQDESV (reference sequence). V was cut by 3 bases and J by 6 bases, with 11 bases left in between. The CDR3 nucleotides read TGTGCCAGCAGCTTCGCGTACAGCTCCGGGGAGCTGTTTTTT. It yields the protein CASSFAYSSGELFF.

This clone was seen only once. CDR3 bases: TGCGCCGGACTACAGACAGGGCCTACTGAAGCTTTCTTT. Translation: CAGLQTGPTEAFF. The chain combines TRBV23-1 with TRBJ1-1; 7 bases line up with TRBD1. TRBV23-1 belongs to the ORF category, with a function that is uncertain. This CDR3 is built from 13 residues. The ends lost 11 bases at V and 5 bases at J; junction bases unmatched: 11.

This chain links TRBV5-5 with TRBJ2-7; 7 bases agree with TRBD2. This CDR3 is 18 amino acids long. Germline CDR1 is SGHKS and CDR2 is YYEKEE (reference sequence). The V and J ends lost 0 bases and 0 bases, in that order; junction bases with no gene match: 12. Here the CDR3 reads CASSLAPWSSGTSYEQYF. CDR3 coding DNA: TGTGCCAGCAGCTTGGCCCCTTGGTCTAGCGGTACCTCCTACGAGCAGTACTTC.